These T cell receptor beta chains were read from a single sample in a study of T-cell reconstitution after alpha-beta-depleted transplantation in children. TCRdb independently ran MiXCR on the PCR reads; one entry per CDR3 protein. The sample contains around 700,000 distinct CDR3 sequences, about an eighth of which appear only once. Material: PBMCs, obtained before TCRalphabeta/CD19-depleted stem cell transplant. The receptors shown here come from a girl aged 2 to 9 with congenital amegakaryocytic thrombocytopenia, due to receive a stem cell transplant. Both conserved end residues are trimmed from each CDR3. Fields, in order: V gene, clone size, CDR3 protein. Expanded clones are given a class, and other clones once, few, many or no size at all.

TRBV12-3/TRBV12-4,many,ASSALAGVFETQY
TRBV7-8,NA,ASSSRRLATYGSYNEQF
TRBV7-2,many,ASSHRAYEQY
TRBV20-1,many,SARDNNEKLF
TRBV20-1,many,SARTGLAGRFTDTQY
TRBV5-6,many,ASIALADVTDTQY
TRBV5-6,few,ASSARTGYFTYEQY
TRBV28,many,ASRATVASYNEQF
TRBV5-5,few,ASSLRLALIHEQF
TRBV20-1,many,SALAWADTEAF
TRBV5-1,NA,ASSPLSGSAGELF
TRBV7-9,many,ASSLVSSGKDIQY
TRBV5-1,many,ASSYVAGAYEQY
TRBV29-1,NA,SVSQGRSGYT
TRBV29-1,many,SVEVSNTGELF
TRBV7-6,NA,ASSVLPDTQGKRERGSPLH
TRBV5-1,many,ASSSSPTYNEQF
TRBV20-1,few,SARDPREPPYNEQF
TRBV12-3/TRBV12-4,NA,ASSLAGVGNEQF
TRBV7-8,NA,ASSPLRGRGMETQY
TRBV5-1,many,ASGVLGYEQY
TRBV4-1,many,ASSQVYYLSQGEQF
TRBV5-1,many,ASSLRAFDTEAF
TRBV5-1,NA,ATRTGVGNTIY
TRBV29-1,NA,SAKGQWLVGYGYT
TRBV2,NA,ASSDGEVNTEAF
TRBV20-1,many,SAGRDFTYYEQY
TRBV6-1,few,ASRELLNTEAF
TRBV5-1,few,ASSLEFSDNSPLH
TRBV28,few,ASRDGGGSYEQY
TRBV11-2,NA,ASSLITGEQY
TRBV30,NA,AWSVKGTDTQY
TRBV7-9,many,ASSLSWDGSAQH
TRBV20-1,few,SARGYGEQF
TRBV7-2,many,ASSLRSNNQPQH
TRBV7-6,NA,ASSYSGREQY
TRBV20-1,few,SARKPGLATDTQY
TRBV20-1,many,SALTSRFDNEQF
TRBV6-5,many,ASTNTMKTQY
TRBV5-1,many,ASSPSGLLGNTIY
TRBV20-1,few,SALRDSEY
TRBV6-6,NA,ASTETGAYGYT
TRBV12-3/TRBV12-4,few,ASQHSNQPQH
TRBV6-5,NA,ASSYGAANNEQF
TRBV28,many,ASSVPATDTQY
TRBV20-1,NA,SANPREQYYEQY
TRBV9,many,ASSAGGIIYNSPLH
TRBV7-9,few,ASSHATRTYPGELF
TRBV24-1,many,ATSDFGSGTDNEQF
TRBV5-1,NA,ASSLSRTGDTQY
TRBV7-6,NA,ASSLRPKTGTSGKNEQF
TRBV7-6,many,ASSLAGRGELF
TRBV11-1,many,ASSPRTSGRTSSYNEQF
TRBV30,few,AWSVGNTEAF
TRBV12-3/TRBV12-4,many,ASSYVWGPSTEAF
TRBV4-1,NA,ASSQESGRVELTYNEQF
TRBV7-9,NA,ASSAGTSGGNEQF
TRBV5-1,many,ASSLQGPMGEQF
TRBV13,NA,ASSQGFGYT
TRBV5-1,NA,ASSLVASDPEGTF